What follows are 8 T cell receptor beta chains derived from one specimen sequenced in a study of T cells in Graves' hyperthyroidism and ophthalmopathy. The TCR beta CDR3 regions underwent amplification using RNA transcripts as the source. RT-PCR in the first round (using the HTBI primer set) targeted the TCR CDR3. Each CDR3 protein is one row after TCRdb ran MiXCR on the multiplex PCR reads. The repertoire holds 600,000 or so distinct CDR3 sequences, with approximately 44% as singletons. Sequencing was performed on peripheral blood or thyroid tissue (not recorded which). These receptors came from a young woman with Graves' hyperthyroidism.

About this clonotype itself: A read error may account for a junction end that differs from germline. This chain uses TRBV10-3 with TRBJ1-4, with unresolved D. Germline V gene data show CDR1 as ENHRY and CDR2 as SYGVKD. This CDR3 has 14 amino acids. In nucleotides, the CDR3 is TGTGCCAGCAGTTCTGGACCGGGTGGTGAAAAACTGTTTTTT. Protein product: CASSSGPGGEKLFF.

This clonotype was counted many times. The rearrangement links TRBV9 to TRBJ1-3; weak D call: TRBD1 (6 bases). Germline V gene data show CDR1 as SGDLS and CDR2 as YYNGEE. This CDR3 has 17 amino acids. Trimming shortened V by 0 bases and J by 2 bases, and 15 bases separated the two germline ends. The CDR3 reads CASSVDGGGSAGNTIYF. CDR3 coding DNA: TGTGCCAGCAGCGTAGACGGAGGGGGTTCTGCTGGAAACACCATATATTTT.

The chain combines TRBV9 with TRBJ2-5; 9 bases are a match to TRBD2. The length of the CDR3 is 16 residues. Trimming cost V 0 bases and J 0 bases; bases outside gene matches: 3. Per the germline V gene, CDR1 is SGDLS and CDR2 is YYNGEE. CDR3 loop: CASSVAAGGYQETQYF. CDR3 DNA: TGTGCCAGCAGCGTAGCTGCGGGAGGGTACCAAGAGACCCAGTACTTC.

J is TRBJ2-5 and V is TRBV2; 8 bases are a match to TRBD2. Germline V gene data show CDR1 as SNHLY and CDR2 as FYNNEI. The ends lost 6 bases at V and 4 bases at J; junction bases unmatched: 13. The CDR3 covers 16 residues. The CDR3, as DNA: TGTGCCAGCAGACCCCGAAGGAGCGGGAGCTTAGAGACCCAGTACTTC. Encoded protein: CASRPRRSGSLETQYF.

This clonotype was counted between two and nine times. The V gene is TRBV20-1, the J gene TRBJ1-5, with D possibly matching TRBD1 (5 bases). Germline V lookup: CDR1 DFQATT, CDR2 SNEGSKA (reference sequence). This CDR3 has 15 residues. V lost 5 bases and J 3 bases, leaving 17 bases between the germline ends. CDR3 protein: CSAPWVGDLNQPQHF. CDR3 nucleotide sequence: TGCAGTGCTCCATGGGTAGGGGACCTCAATCAGCCCCAGCATTTT.

On this clonotype: This CDR3 fails to terminate in the conserved phenylalanine or tryptophan, so it likely reflects a read error. Because the CDR3's place on the DNA is in doubt, the DNA is left out and the CDR3 is given as listed by TCRdb. CDR3 protein: CASSYGNELAY. The chain couples TRBV7-6 to TRBJ2-7; TRBD1, the table's D call, lacks a check against the DNA. Germline V gene sequence: CDR1 SGHVS, CDR2 FNYEAQ. The CDR3 is 11 amino acids in total, end residues counted.

The rearrangement links TRBV5-1 to TRBJ1-1, with D unresolved. The CDR3 spans 16 residues. Germline V CDR1 and CDR2: SGHRS, YFSETQ. Trimming took off 7 bases at V and 1 base at J, with 20 bases between the two ends. CDR3 in amino acids: CASAGVSVGSNTEAFF. In DNA form, the CDR3 reads TGCGCCAGCGCGGGTGTATCAGTAGGCTCGAACACTGAAGCTTTCTTT.

This clonotype was seen a handful of times. The chain recombines TRBV9 with TRBJ1-6; D may be TRBD1 (5 bases). Per germline, CDR1 SGDLS and CDR2 YYNGEE. The CDR3 loop spans 15 amino acids. V shed 0 bases and J shed 10 bases, with 14 bases lying between them. The DNA for the CDR3 is TGTGCCAGCAGCGTAGACCCCCTCGGGGGGTCACCCCTCCACTTT. It yields the protein CASSVDPLGGSPLHF.